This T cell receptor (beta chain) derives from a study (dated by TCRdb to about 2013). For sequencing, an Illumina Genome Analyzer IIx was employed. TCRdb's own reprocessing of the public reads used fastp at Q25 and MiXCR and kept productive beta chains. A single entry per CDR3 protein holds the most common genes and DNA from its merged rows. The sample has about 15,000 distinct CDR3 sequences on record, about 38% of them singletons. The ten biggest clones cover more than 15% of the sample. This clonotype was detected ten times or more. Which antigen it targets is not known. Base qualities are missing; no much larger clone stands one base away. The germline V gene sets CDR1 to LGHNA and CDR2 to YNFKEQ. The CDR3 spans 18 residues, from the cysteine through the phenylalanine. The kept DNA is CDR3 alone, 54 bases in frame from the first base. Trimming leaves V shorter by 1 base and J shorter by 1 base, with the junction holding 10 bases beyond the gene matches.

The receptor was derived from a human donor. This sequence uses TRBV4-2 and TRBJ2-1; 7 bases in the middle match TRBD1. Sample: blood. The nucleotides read TGTGCCAGCAGCCAAGGGTGGGACAGTTTGTCGTCCTACAATGAGCAGTTCTTC. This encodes CASSQGWDSLSSYNEQFF.